This is a list of T cell receptor beta chains from one sample in a study of pediatric ulcerative colitis. The repertoire was sequenced with immunoSEQ multiplex PCR; TCRdb's copy has only in-frame clones and lacks some. In the table there are about 1,400 clones, around 90% of which are singletons. The sequenced sample consisted of blood. The receptors here all came from a boy aged 10-17 years with severe ulcerative colitis. Each CDR3 is given without its conserved first and last residue.

>TRBV7-6|TRBJ2-7
ASSLGGQKSYEQY
>TRBV6-1|TRBJ2-3
ASSEEWARYHTQY
>TRBV5-4|TRBJ1-1
ASSVGQTFKGI
>TRBV6-4|TRBJ2-1
ASRATGGGGDEQF
>TRBV19|TRBJ1-2
ASSIGSGNYGYT
>TRBV19|TRBJ2-1
ASSPQGAAYNEQF
>TRBV10-3|TRBJ2-1
AIAGGNEQF
>TRBV4-1|TRBJ2-2
ASSPRDRGAGELF
>TRBV10-1|TRBJ1-2
ASSPGTAYGYT
>TRBV9|TRBJ2-1
ASSVEPGSLSYNEQF
>TRBV7-6|TRBJ2-1
ASSLGQGQF
>TRBV10-2|TRBJ2-2
ASSESRSAQGVHTGELF
>TRBV5-1|TRBJ2-5
ASSPGLVGETQY
>TRBV30|TRBJ1-1
AWSVRRDTEAF
>TRBV28|TRBJ2-5
ASSFGGQETQY
>TRBV6-6|TRBJ2-1
ASSPRTSGLNEQF
>TRBV5-8|TRBJ1-1
ASSLRVNTEAF
>TRBV5-6|TRBJ1-6
ASSLVYRINSPLH
>TRBV9|TRBJ2-2
ASSLAGQGAHPDTGELF
>TRBV29-1|TRBJ2-5
SVSLGPIETQY
>TRBV5-4|TRBJ2-3
ASSPGGGDTQY
>TRBV19|TRBJ2-1
ASSPRRDNEQF
>TRBV5-5|TRBJ2-2
ASSSVGESNTGELF
>TRBV7-2|TRBJ2-3
ASSLVRDTQY
>TRBV5-1|TRBJ1-2
ASSSGPYGYT
>TRBV5-4|TRBJ2-1
ASSLSLGRTNEQF
>TRBV7-2|TRBJ1-4
ASNSRTGTIGTNEKLF
>TRBV7-9|TRBJ1-1
ASSLPQGANTEAF
>TRBV9|TRBJ2-1
ASSRSTLAGGVNEQF
>TRBV19|TRBJ2-5
ASTQASGSETQY
>TRBV27|TRBJ1-2
ASSRQGAGGYT
>TRBV15|TRBJ2-1
ATSTGQFNEQF
>TRBV5-1|TRBJ1-6
ASSPRDSGNSPLH
>TRBV5-1|TRBJ1-1
ASSPEGGTEAF
>TRBV30|TRBJ1-2
AWSGPRYGYT